Below, 4 T cell receptor beta chains from the same sample are listed, as sequenced in a study of cytomegalovirus exposure and HLA in healthy donors. The study ran its PCR with 60 Vbeta and 13 Jbeta primers. Repertoires were generated with immunoSEQ multiplex PCR, while TCRdb's copy carries only in-frame clones and drops some. This sample yields about 160,000 clones, of which around 76% are seen a single time; approximately 1.5% belongs to the top ten. Sample: PBMCs. All receptors come from a girl between 10 and 17 years old in good health and CMV-seropositive.

This clone was seen a single time. V gene TRBV7-9 combines with J gene TRBJ2-3; tentative D call: TRBD2 (5 bases). The germline V and J ends were trimmed by 1 base and 7 bases, with 6 bases remaining between them. Germline CDR1 SEHNR, CDR2 FQNEAQ (reference sequence). CDR3 size: 12 residues. The CDR3 loop reads CASSLGENTQYF. The CDR3 coding sequence is TGTGCCAGCAGCTTAGGGGAGAATACGCAGTATTTT.

The rearrangement joins TRBV6-4 to TRBJ2-1, with 10 bases that match TRBD2. Germline CDR1 MRHNA, CDR2 SNTAGT. Trimming cost V 5 bases and J 7 bases; bases outside gene matches: 8. CDR3 length: 15 residues. The DNA of the CDR3 is TGTGCCAGCAGTCTGGGTTTAGCGGGGGGTAATGAGCAGTTCTTC. Its protein is CASSLGLAGGNEQFF.

This clone was detected only a few times. V gene TRBV7-3 combines with J gene TRBJ2-1, with D maybe TRBD1 (6 bases). Germline values: CDR1 SGHTA, CDR2 FQGTGA. This CDR3 region has 14 residues. Trimming pared 6 bases from V and 7 bases from J, leaving 16 bases between. The CDR3 DNA reads as TGTGCCAGCAGTCAGGGGTATCCAGGGAATGAGCAGTTCTTC. Encoded protein: CASSQGYPGNEQFF.

The V and J genes are TRBV28 and TRBJ2-7; weak D call: TRBD1 (6 bases). From germline, CDR1 is MDHEN and CDR2 SYDVKM. The CDR3 is made up of 15 amino acids. V gave up 4 bases and J gave up 7 bases, with 20 bases separating them. CDR3 sequence (DNA): TGTGCCAGCAGTTCGCCAGGGGAAGGGGTAGGGGAGCAGTACTTC. Its translation is CASSSPGEGVGEQYF.